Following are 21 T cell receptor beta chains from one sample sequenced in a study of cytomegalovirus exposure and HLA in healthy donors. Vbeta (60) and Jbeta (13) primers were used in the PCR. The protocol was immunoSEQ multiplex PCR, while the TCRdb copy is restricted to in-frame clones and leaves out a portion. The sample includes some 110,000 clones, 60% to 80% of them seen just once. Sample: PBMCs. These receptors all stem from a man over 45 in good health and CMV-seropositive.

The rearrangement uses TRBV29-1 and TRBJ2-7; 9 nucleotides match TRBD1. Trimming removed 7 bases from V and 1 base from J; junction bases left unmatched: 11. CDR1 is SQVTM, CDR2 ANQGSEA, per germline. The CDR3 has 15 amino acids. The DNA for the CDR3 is TGCAGCGCATATCTCCGGGACAGGGAATCCTACGAGCAGTACTTC. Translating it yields CSAYLRDRESYEQYF.

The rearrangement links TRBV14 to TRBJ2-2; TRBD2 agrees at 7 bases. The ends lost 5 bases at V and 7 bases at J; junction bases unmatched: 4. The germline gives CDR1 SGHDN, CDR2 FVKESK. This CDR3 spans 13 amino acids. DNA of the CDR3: TGTGCCAGCAGCAAACTAGCGAACGGGGAGCTGTTTTTT. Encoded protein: CASSKLANGELFF.

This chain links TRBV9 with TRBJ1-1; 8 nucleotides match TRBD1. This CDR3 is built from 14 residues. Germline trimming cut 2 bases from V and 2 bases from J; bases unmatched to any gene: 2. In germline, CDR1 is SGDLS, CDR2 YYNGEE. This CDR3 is CASSVGQDNTEAFF. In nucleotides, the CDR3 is TGTGCCAGCAGCGTGGGACAGGACAACACTGAAGCTTTCTTT.

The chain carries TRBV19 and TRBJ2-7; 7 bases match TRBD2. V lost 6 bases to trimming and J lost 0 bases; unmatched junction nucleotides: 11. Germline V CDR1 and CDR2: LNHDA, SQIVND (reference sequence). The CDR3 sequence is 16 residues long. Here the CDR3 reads CASSPYLAALSYEQYF. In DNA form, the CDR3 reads TGTGCCAGTAGCCCATATCTAGCGGCGCTCTCCTACGAGCAGTACTTC.

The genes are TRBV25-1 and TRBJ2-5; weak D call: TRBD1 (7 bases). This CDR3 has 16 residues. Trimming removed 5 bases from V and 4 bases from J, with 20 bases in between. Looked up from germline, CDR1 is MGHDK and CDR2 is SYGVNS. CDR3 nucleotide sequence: TGTGCCAGCAGTCAAATTTCAGGGGGGCAAGGAGAGACCCAGTACTTC. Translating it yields CASSQISGGQGETQYF.

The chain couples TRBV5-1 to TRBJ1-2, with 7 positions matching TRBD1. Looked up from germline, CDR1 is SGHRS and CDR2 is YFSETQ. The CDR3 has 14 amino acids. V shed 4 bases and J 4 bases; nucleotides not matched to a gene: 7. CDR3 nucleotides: TGCGCCAGCAGCATAGGACAGGCGAGCTATGGCTACACCTTC. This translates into CASSIGQASYGYTF.

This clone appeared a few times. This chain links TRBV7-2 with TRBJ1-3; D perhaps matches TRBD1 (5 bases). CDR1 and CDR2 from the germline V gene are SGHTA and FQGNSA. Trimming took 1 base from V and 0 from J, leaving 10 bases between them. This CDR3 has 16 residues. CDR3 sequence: CASSLVRGFSGNTIYF. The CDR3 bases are TGTGCCAGCAGCTTAGTAAGGGGATTCTCTGGAAACACCATATATTTT.

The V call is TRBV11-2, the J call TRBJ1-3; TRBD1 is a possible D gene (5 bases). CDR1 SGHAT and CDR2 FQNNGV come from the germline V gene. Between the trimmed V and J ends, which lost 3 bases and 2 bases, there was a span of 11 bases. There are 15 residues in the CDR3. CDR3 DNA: TGTGCCAGCAGCTTCCAGGCGGGGCCTGGAAACACCATATATTTT. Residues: CASSFQAGPGNTIYF.

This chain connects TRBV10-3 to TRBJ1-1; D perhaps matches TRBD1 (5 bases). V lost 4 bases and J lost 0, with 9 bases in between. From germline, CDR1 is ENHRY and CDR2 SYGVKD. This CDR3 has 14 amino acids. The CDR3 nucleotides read TGTGCCATCAGTGGGTTAGGGGTGAACACTGAAGCTTTCTTT. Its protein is CAISGLGVNTEAFF.

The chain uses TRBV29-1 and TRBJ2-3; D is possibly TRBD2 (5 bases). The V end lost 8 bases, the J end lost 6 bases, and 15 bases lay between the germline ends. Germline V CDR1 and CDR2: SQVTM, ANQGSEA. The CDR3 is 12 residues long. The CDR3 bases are TGCAGCACCCCCGCGGGTGGGGATACGCAGTATTTT. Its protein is CSTPAGGDTQYF.

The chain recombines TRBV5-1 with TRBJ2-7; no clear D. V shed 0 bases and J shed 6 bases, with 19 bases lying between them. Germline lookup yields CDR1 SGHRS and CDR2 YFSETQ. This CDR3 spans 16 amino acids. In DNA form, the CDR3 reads TGCGCCAGCAGCTTGGGGTCAGGATCCCTCGTGATCGAGCAGTACTTC. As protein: CASSLGSGSLVIEQYF. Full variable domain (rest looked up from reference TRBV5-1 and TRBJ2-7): KAGVTQTPRYLIKTRGQQVTLSCSPISGHRSVSWYQQTPGQGLQFLFEYFSETQRNKGNFPGRFSGRQFSNSRSEMNVSTLELGDSALYLCASSLGSGSLVIEQYFGPGTRLTVT.

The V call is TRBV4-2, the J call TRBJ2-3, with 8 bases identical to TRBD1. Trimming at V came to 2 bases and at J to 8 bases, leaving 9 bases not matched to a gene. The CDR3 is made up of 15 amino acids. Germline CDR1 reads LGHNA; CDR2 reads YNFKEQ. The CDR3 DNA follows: TGTGCCAGCAGCCAACTGACAGGGGAAGAGGTTACGCAGTATTTT. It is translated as CASSQLTGEEVTQYF.

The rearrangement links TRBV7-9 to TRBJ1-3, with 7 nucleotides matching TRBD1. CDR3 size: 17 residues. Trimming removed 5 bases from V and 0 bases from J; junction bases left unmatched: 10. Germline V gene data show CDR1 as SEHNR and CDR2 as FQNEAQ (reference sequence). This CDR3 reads CASSPRDSLLSGNTIYF. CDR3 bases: TGTGCCAGCAGCCCCAGGGACAGCTTACTCTCTGGAAACACCATATATTTT.

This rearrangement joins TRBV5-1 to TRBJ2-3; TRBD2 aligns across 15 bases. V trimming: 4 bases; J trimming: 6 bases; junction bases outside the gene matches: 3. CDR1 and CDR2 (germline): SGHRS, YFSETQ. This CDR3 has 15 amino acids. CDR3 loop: CASSHGLAGGDTQYF. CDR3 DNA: TGCGCCAGCAGCCACGGACTAGCGGGGGGGGATACGCAGTATTTT.

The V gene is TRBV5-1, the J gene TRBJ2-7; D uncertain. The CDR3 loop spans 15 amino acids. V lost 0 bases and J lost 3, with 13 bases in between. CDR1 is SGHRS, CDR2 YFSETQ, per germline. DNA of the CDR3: TGCGCCAGCAGCTTGGATTCTATCCAAAACTACGAGCAGTACTTC. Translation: CASSLDSIQNYEQYF.

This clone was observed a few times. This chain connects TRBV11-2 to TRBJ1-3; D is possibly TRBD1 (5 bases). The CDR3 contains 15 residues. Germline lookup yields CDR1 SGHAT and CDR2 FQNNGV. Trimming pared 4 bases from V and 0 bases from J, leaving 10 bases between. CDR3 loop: CASSSGGTSGNTIYF. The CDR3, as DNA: TGTGCCAGCAGCTCCGGGGGAACCTCTGGAAACACCATATATTTT. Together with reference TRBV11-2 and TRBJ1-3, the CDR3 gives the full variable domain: EAGVAQSPRYKIIEKRQSVAFWCNPISGHATLYWYQQILGQGPKLLIQFQNNGVVDDSQLPKDRFSAERLKGVDSTLKIQPAKLEDSAVYLCASSSGGTSGNTIYFGEGSWLTVV.

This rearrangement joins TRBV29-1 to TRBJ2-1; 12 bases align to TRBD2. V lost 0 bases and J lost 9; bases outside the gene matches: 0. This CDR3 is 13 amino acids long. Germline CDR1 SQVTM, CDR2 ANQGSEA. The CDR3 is CSVEELAGGEQFF. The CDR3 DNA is TGCAGCGTTGAAGAACTAGCGGGGGGTGAGCAGTTCTTC.

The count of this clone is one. In DNA form, the CDR3 reads TGTGCCAGCAGTGAAGGGAGTCAGGGATCCGCTTTCTTT. This encodes CASSEGSQGSAFF. The rearrangement uses TRBV2 and TRBJ1-1; weak D call: TRBD1 (5 bases). V was cut by 1 base and J by 11 bases, with 14 bases left in between. CDR1 and CDR2 from the germline V gene are SNHLY and FYNNEI. The CDR3 sequence is 13 residues long.

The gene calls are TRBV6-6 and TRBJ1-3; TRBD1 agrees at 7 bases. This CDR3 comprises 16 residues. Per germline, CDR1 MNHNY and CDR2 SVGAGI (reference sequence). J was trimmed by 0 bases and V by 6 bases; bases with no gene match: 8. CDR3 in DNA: TGTGCCAGCAGCCGGGACAGACAATTCTCTGGAAACACCATATATTTT. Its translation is CASSRDRQFSGNTIYF.

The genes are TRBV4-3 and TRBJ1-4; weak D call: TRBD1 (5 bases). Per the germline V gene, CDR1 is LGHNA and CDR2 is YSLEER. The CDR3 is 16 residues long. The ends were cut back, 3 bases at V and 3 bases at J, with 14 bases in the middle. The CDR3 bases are TGCGCCAGCAGCCAGGCTGGCAGGGAACCTAATGAAAAACTGTTTTTT. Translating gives CASSQAGREPNEKLFF.

CDR3 DNA: TGCGCCAGCAGCCAAGGACGAGGGGCGGGGCTGCCCGATACGCAGTATTTT. Its protein product is CASSQGRGAGLPDTQYF. The chain uses TRBV4-1 and TRBJ2-3; perhaps TRBD2 as D (6 bases). The CDR3 totals 17 residues. Per the germline V gene, CDR1 is MGHRA and CDR2 is YSYEKL. V lost 1 base to trimming and J lost 6 bases, with 20 bases between them.